This TCR beta chain was recovered during a study of blood T cell repertoires in COVID-19. For the study at large: The United States, Italy and Spain supplied acute and convalescent COVID-19 samples. In each case, the material was cDNA or gDNA derived from T cells, B-cell-depleted T cells, or PBMCs.

V shed 5 bases, J shed 1 base, and the junction held 4 bases outside the gene matches. The CDR3 loop spans 14 amino acids. Germline CDR1 and CDR2: SGHTA and FQGNSA. Authors' data handling: Nucleated cell number was recorded as an estimate derived from reference gene primer amplification. Clones were read by immunoSEQ multiplex PCR, and TCRdb kept only the in-frame ones, dropping some. V, J and clone size were drawn from that table, and D and trimming were deduced from the DNA. This repertoire shows about 170,000 clones, roughly 91% found once; its top ten account for around 2.1%. This receptor was obtained from a man aged 50 to 59 who had recovered from COVID-19. The V and J genes are TRBV7-2 and TRBJ1-1; 7 bases are shared with TRBD1. Sequencing was performed on peripheral blood. The CDR3 spells CASSGRQGNTEAFF. The DNA of the CDR3 is TGTGCCAGCAGCGGACGACAGGGGAACACTGAAGCTTTCTTT.